This TCR beta chain derives from a study of response to subunit inactivated influenza vaccine. General observations from the study: Researchers suggested that each seasonal influenza vaccination recruits few new T cells.

Germline CDR1 reads LGHNA; CDR2 reads YSLEER. The length of the CDR3 is 15 residues. V was trimmed by 0 bases and J by 6 bases, leaving 11 bases between them. About this clonotype: Its antigen is as yet unknown.

In TCRdb, the RT-PCR reads were re-called with MiXCR into one record per CDR3 protein. The repertoire holds 300,000 to 350,000 distinct CDR3 sequences, with approximately 23% as singletons. This sample comprised PBMCs from blood, obtained approximately 20 months after vaccination. This clonotype was sampled from a man aged 45 to 70 who received an inactivated influenza vaccine. The chain carries TRBV4-3 and TRBJ1-4, with D possibly TRBD1 on 6 matching bases. CDR3 residues: CASSQDGGRDEKLFF. The CDR3 DNA is TGCGCCAGCAGCCAAGATGGGGGGCGGGATGAAAAACTGTTTTTT.